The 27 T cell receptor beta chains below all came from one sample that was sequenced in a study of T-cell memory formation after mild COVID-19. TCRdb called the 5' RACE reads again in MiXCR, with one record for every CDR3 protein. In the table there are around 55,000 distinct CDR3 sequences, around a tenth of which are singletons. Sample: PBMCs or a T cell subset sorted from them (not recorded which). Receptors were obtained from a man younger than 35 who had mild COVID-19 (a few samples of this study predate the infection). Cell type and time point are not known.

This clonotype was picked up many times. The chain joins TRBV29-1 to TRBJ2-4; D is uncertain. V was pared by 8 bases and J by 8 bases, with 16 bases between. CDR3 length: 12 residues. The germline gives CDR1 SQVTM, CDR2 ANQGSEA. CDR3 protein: CSPLQLGHIQYF. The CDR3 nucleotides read TGCAGCCCCCTACAACTTGGGCACATTCAGTACTTC.

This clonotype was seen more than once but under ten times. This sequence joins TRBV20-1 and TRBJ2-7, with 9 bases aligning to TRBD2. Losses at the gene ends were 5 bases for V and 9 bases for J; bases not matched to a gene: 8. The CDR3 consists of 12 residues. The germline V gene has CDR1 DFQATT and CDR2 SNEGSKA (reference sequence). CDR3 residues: CSAGGGGLGQYF. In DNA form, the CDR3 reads TGCAGTGCTGGCGGGGGGGGGCTCGGGCAGTACTTC.

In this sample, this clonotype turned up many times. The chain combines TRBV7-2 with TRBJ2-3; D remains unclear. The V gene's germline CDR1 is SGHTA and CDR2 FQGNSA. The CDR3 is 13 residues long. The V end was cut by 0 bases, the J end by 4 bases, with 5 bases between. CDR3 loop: CASSLALPDTQYF. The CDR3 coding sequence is TGTGCCAGCAGCTTAGCGTTACCAGATACGCAGTATTTT. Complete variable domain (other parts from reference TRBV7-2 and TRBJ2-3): GAGVSQSPSNKVTEKGKDVELRCDPISGHTALYWYRQSLGQGLEFLIYFQGNSAPDKSGLPSDRFSAERTGGSVSTLTIQRTQQEDSAVYLCASSLALPDTQYFGPGTRLTVL.

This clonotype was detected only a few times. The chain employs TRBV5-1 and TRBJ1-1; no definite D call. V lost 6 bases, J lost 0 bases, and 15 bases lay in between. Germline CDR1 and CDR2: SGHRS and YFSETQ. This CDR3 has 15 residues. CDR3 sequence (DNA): TGCGCCAGCACCCCCCCAGGACGGATGAACACTGAAGCTTTCTTT. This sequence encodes CASTPPGRMNTEAFF. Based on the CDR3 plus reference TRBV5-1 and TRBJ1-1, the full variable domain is KAGVTQTPRYLIKTRGQQVTLSCSPISGHRSVSWYQQTPGQGLQFLFEYFSETQRNKGNFPGRFSGRQFSNSRSEMNVSTLELGDSALYLCASTPPGRMNTEAFFGQGTRLTVV.

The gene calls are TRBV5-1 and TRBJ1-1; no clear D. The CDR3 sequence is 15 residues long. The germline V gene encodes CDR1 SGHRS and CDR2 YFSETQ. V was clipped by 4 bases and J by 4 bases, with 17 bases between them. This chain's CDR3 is CASSLQRASGTEAFF. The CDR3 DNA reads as TGCGCCAGCAGCCTCCAGAGGGCTTCGGGCACTGAAGCTTTCTTT.

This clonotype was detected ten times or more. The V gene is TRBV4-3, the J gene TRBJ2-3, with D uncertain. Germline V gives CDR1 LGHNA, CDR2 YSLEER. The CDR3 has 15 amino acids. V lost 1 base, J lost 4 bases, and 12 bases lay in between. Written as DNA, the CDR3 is TGCGCCAGCAGCCAAGGCCACTTAAGTTCAGATACGCAGTATTTT. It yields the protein CASSQGHLSSDTQYF.

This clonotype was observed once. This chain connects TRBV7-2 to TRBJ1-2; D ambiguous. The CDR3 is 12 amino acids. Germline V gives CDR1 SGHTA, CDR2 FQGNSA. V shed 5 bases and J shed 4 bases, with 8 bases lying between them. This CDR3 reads CASSPRIYGYTF. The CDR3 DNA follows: TGTGCCAGCAGCCCCCGCATCTATGGCTACACCTTC.

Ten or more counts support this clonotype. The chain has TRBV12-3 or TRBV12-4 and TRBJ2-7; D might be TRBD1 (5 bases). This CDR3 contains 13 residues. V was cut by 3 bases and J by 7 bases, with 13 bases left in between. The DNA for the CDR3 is TGTGCCAGCAGTTTCGGCAGGGTGTCTGAGCAGTACTTC. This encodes CASSFGRVSEQYF.

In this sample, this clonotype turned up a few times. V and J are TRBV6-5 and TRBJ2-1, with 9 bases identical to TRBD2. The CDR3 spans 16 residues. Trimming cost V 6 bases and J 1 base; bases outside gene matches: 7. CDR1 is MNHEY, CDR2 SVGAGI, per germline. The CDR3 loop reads CASSSASGESYNEQFF. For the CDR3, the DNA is TGTGCCAGCAGCAGTGCTAGCGGGGAATCCTACAATGAGCAGTTCTTC.

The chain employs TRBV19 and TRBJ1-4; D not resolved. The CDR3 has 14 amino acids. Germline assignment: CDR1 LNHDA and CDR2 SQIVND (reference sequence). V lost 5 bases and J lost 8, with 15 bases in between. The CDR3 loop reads CASSSGRTEEKLFF. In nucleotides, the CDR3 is TGTGCCAGTAGTTCCGGACGGACGGAGGAAAAACTGTTTTTT.

The DNA for the CDR3 is TGTGCCAGCAGTTACTGGCTAAAGACAGGCGCTTCCTACAATGAGCAGTTCTTC. Amino acid sequence: CASSYWLKTGASYNEQFF. The chain joins TRBV6-5 to TRBJ2-1; D possibly corresponds to TRBD1 (6 bases). V lost 1 base and J lost 1, with 17 bases in between. Per the germline V gene, CDR1 is MNHEY and CDR2 is SVGAGI. This CDR3 contains 18 residues.

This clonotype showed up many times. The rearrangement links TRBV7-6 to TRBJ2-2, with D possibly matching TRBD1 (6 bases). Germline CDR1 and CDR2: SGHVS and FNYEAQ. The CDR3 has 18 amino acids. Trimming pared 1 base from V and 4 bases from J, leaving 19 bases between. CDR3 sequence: CASSLGTGITASTGELFF. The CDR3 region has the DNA TGTGCCAGCAGCTTAGGAACAGGGATTACGGCGAGCACCGGGGAGCTGTTTTTT. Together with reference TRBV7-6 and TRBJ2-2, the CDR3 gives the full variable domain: GAGVSQSPRYKVTKRGQDVALRCDPISGHVSLYWYRQALGQGPEFLTYFNYEAQQDKSGLPNDRFSAERPEGSISTLTIQRTEQRDSAMYRCASSLGTGITASTGELFFGEGSRLTVL.

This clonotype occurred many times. CDR3 in DNA: TGCGCCAGCAGTTTAGCGACTAGCACAGATACGCAGTATTTT. As protein: CASSLATSTDTQYF. This chain connects TRBV5-1 to TRBJ2-3; possible D gene TRBD2, 5 bases. Per germline, CDR1 SGHRS and CDR2 YFSETQ. Deletions cut 5 bases from V and 0 bases from J, with 10 bases between. The CDR3 is 14 residues long. The whole variable domain, filled in from reference TRBV5-1 and TRBJ2-3, reads KAGVTQTPRYLIKTRGQQVTLSCSPISGHRSVSWYQQTPGQGLQFLFEYFSETQRNKGNFPGRFSGRQFSNSRSEMNVSTLELGDSALYLCASSLATSTDTQYFGPGTRLTVL.

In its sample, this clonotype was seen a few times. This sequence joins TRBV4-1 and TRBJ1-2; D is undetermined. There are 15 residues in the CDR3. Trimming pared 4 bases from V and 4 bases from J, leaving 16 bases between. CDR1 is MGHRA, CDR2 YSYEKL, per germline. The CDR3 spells CASSPRQGVGYGYTF. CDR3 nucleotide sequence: TGCGCCAGCAGCCCCCGCCAAGGAGTTGGCTATGGCTACACCTTC.

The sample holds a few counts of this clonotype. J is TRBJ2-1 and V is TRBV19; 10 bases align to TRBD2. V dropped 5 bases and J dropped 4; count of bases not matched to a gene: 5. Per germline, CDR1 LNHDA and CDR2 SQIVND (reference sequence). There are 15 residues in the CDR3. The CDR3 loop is CASSVTSGEYNEQFF. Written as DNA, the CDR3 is TGTGCCAGTAGTGTTACTAGCGGGGAATACAATGAGCAGTTCTTC.

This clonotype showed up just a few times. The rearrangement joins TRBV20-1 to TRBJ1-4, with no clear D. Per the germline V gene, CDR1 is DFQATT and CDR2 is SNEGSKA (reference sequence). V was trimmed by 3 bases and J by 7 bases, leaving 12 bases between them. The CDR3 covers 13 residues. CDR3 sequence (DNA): TGCAGTGCTAGTCGGCAGTCCGTTGAAAAACTGTTTTTT. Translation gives CSASRQSVEKLFF.

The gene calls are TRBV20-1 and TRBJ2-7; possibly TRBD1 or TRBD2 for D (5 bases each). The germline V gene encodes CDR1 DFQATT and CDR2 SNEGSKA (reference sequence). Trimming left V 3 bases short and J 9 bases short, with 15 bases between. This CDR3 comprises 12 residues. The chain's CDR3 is CSASGTRLGQYF. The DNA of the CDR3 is TGCAGTGCTAGCGGGACCCGCTTGGGGCAGTACTTC.

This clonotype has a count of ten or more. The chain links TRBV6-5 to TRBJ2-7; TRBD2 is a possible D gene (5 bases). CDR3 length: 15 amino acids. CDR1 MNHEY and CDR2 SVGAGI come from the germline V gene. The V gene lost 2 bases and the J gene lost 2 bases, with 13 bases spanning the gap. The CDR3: CASSYGRRSPYEQYF. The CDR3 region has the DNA TGTGCCAGCAGTTACGGGCGGAGGAGCCCCTACGAGCAGTACTTC.

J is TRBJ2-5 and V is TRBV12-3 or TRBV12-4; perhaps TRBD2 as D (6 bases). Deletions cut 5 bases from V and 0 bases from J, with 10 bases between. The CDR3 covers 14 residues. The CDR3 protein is CASSRDLYQETQYF. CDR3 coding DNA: TGTGCCAGCAGTAGGGACTTGTACCAAGAGACCCAGTACTTC.

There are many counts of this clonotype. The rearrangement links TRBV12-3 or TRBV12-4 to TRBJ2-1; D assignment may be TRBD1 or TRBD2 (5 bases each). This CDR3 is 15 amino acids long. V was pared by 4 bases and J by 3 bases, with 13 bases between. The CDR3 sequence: CASSYGGTHYNEQFF. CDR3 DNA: TGTGCCAGCAGTTATGGGGGTACCCACTACAATGAGCAGTTCTTC.

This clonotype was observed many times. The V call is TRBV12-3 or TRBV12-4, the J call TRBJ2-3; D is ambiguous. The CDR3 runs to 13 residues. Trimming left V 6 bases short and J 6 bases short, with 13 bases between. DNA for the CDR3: TGTGCCAGCAGGGGGTCTAGTGCCGATACGCAGTATTTT. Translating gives CASRGSSADTQYF.

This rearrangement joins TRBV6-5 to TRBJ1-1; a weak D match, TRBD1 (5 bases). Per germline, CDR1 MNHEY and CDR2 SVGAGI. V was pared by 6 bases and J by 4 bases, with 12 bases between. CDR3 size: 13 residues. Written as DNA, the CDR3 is TGTGCCAGCAGCGCGGGACGGTTCACTGAAGCTTTCTTT. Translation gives CASSAGRFTEAFF.

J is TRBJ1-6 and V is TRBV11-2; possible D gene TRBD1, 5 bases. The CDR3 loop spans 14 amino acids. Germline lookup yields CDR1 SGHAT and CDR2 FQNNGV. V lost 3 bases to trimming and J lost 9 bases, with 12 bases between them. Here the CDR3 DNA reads TGTGCCAGCAGCTTTCAGGGTCAGGGTTCACCCCTCCACTTT. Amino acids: CASSFQGQGSPLHF.

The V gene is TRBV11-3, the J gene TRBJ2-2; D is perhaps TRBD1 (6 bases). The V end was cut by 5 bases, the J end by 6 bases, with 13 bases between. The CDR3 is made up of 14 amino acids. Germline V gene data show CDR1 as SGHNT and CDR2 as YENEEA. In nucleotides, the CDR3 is TGTGCCAGCAGCCAAGGTGGGACACCCGGGGAGCTGTTTTTT. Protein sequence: CASSQGGTPGELFF.

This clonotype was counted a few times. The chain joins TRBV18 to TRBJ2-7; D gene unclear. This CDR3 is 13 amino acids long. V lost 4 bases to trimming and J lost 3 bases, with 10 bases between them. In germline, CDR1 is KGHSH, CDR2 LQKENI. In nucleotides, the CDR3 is TGTGCCAGCTCACTAAGCCAGGTCTACGAGCAGTACGTC. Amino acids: CASSLSQVYEQYV.

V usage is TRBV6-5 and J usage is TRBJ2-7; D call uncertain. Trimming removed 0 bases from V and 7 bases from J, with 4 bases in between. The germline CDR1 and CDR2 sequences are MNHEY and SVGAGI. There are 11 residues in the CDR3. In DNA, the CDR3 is TGTGCCAGCAGTTACTCGGAAGAGCAGTACTTC. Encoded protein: CASSYSEEQYF.

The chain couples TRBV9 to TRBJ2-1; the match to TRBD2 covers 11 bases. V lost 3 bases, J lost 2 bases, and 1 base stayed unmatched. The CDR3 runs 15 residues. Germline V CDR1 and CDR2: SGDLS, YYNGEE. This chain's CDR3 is CASSGSGGAYNEQFF. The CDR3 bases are TGTGCCAGCAGCGGTAGCGGGGGGGCCTACAATGAGCAGTTCTTC.